This record concerns one T cell receptor (beta chain) sequence. The sample belongs to a study of human T cells and chemical hapten exposure. The time point is: pre-sensitization, week 0. The sample's treatment: therapeutic diphenylcyclopropenone sensitization with weekly scalp DPC. Total RNA was isolated from whole blood that had not been fractionated. TCRdb used MiXCR to reprocess the RACE reads, holding one entry per CDR3 protein. The sample has roughly 56,000 distinct CDR3 sequences, approximately 9.7% seen once. Germline CDR1 reads SGHTA; CDR2 reads FQGNSA. There are 15 residues in the CDR3. V trimming: 1 base; J trimming: 2 bases; junction bases outside the gene matches: 3.

This chain links TRBV7-2 with TRBJ2-5, with 8 bases matching TRBD2. The clonotype was recovered from a woman in her twenties or thirties with alopecia areata. Some clones in this sample may be carry-over from other donors' samples. Sample: whole blood, taken in connection with sensitization to the hapten diphenylcyclopropenone (DPC). The CDR3 protein is CASSLGVAGQETQYF. CDR3 sequence (DNA): TGTGCCAGCAGCTTAGGGGTAGCGGGGCAAGAGACCCAGTACTTC.